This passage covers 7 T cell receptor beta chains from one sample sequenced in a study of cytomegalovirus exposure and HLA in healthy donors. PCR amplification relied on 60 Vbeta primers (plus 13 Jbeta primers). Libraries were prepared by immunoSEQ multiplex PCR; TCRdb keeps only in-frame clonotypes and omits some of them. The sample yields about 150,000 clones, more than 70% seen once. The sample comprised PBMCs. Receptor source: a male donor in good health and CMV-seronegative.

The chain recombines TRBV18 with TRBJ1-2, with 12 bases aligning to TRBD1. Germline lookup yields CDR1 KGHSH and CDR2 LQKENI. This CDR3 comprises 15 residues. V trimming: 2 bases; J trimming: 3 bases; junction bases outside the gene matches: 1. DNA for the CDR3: TGTGCCAGCTCACCAGGGACAGGGGGCGACTATGGCTACACCTTC. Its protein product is CASSPGTGGDYGYTF.

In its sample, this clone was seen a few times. The CDR3 nucleotides are TGTGCCAGCAGCTACCCGACAGGGGGGGTCACTGAAGCTTTCTTT. Its translation: CASSYPTGGVTEAFF. The chain combines TRBV7-2 with TRBJ1-1, with TRBD1 matching over 9 bases. Unmatched junction bases numbered 7, after V lost 4 bases and J lost 4 bases. The germline CDR1 and CDR2 sequences are SGHTA and FQGNSA. This CDR3 region has 15 residues. The full variable domain, completed using reference TRBV7-2 and TRBJ1-1, is GAGVSQSPSNKVTEKGKDVELRCDPISGHTALYWYRQSLGQGLEFLIYFQGNSAPDKSGLPSDRFSAERTGGSVSTLTIQRTQQEDSAVYLCASSYPTGGVTEAFFGQGTRLTVV.

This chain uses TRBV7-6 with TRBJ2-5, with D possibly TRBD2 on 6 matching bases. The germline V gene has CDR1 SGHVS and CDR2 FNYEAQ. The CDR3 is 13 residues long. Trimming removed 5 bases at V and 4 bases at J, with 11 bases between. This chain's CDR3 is CASSPPSVETQYF. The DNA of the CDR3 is TGTGCCAGCAGCCCCCCTAGCGTAGAGACCCAGTACTTC.

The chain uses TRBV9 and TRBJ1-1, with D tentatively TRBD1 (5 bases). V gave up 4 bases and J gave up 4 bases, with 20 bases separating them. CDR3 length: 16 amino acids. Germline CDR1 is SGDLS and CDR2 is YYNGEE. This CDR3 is CASSTRLGQGVTEAFF. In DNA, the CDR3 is TGTGCCAGCAGCACCCGGTTGGGCCAGGGTGTCACTGAAGCTTTCTTT.

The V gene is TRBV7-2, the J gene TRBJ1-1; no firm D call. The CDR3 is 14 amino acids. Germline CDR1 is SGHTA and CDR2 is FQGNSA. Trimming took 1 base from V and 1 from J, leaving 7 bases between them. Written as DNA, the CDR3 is TGTGCCAGCAGCTTAGTTTCAGGGAACACTGAAGCTTTCTTT. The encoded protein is CASSLVSGNTEAFF. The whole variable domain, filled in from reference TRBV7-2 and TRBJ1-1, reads GAGVSQSPSNKVTEKGKDVELRCDPISGHTALYWYRQSLGQGLEFLIYFQGNSAPDKSGLPSDRFSAERTGGSVSTLTIQRTQQEDSAVYLCASSLVSGNTEAFFGQGTRLTVV.

The CDR3 loop reads CASSPPWDRVEQFF. CDR3 DNA sequence: TGTGCCAGCTCACCACCTTGGGACAGGGTTGAGCAGTTCTTC. The rearrangement links TRBV18 to TRBJ2-1, with TRBD1 identical over 9 bases. CDR3 size: 14 residues. The junction had 3 bases not matched to a gene; V was cut back by 0 bases and J by 9 bases. CDR1 is KGHSH, CDR2 LQKENI, per germline.

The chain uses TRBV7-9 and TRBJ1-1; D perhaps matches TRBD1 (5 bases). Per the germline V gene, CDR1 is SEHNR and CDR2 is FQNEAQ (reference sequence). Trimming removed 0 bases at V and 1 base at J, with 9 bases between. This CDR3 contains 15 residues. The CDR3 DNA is TGTGCCAGCAGCTTAGCCGACAGCCCGAACACTGAAGCTTTCTTT. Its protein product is CASSLADSPNTEAFF.